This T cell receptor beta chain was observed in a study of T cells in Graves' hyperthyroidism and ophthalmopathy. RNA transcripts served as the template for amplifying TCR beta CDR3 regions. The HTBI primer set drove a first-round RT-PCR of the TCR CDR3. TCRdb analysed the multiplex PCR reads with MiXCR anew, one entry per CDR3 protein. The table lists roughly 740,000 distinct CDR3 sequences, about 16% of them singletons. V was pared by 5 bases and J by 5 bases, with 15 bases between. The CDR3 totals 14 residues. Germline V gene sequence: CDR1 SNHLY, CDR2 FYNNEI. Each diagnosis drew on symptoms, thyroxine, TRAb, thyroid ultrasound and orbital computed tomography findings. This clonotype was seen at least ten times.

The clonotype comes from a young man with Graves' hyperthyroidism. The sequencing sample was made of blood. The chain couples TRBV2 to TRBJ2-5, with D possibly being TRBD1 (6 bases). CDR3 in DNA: TGTGCCAGCAGTCAACAGGGTGAGAGGGAGACCCAGTACTTC. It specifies CASSQQGERETQYF.